These T cell receptor beta chains were read from a single sample in a study of blood T cells in healthy people across ages. TCRdb independently ran MiXCR on the 5' RACE reads; one entry per CDR3 protein. The top ten hold approximately 14% of the sample, which has around 670,000 distinct CDR3 sequences, approximately 30% seen once. Material for sequencing was blood. All receptors come from an elderly woman in good health. Both conserved end residues are trimmed from each CDR3. Some rows have no size entry. The others give once, few or many, or a class for an expanded clone.

j_gene,len,abundance,v_gene,CDR3aa
TRBJ1-5,16,many,TRBV20-1,SARGGTGRPSSNQPQH
TRBJ2-2,12,NA,TRBV20-1,SARDTVARGELF
TRBJ1-5,14,many,TRBV12-3/TRBV12-4,ASGTKTFRYPQPQH
TRBJ2-1,12,many,TRBV20-1,SALDSSSYNEQF
TRBJ2-1,13,NA,TRBV28,ASSLRGKSRNEQF
TRBJ1-6,14,NA,TRBV18,ASSPSLRDRGSPLH
TRBJ1-6,13,few,TRBV7-8,ASSLGGGQTSPLH
TRBJ2-7,10,NA,TRBV7-2,ASSYPSAEQY
TRBJ2-3,16,NA,TRBV5-1,ASSIRTSGGLSTDTQY
TRBJ2-1,13,many,TRBV20-1,SARPLAEVYNEQF
TRBJ2-7,11,many,TRBV7-2,ASSLGVTYEQY
TRBJ2-3,12,many,TRBV7-9,ASATGAGTDTQY
TRBJ1-1,11,few,TRBV9,ASSVEGQTEAF
TRBJ2-7,10,many,TRBV2,ASEGQPYEQY
TRBJ2-2,13,few,TRBV11-1,ASRLDRGYTGELF
TRBJ1-2,13,NA,TRBV5-1,ASSLFQGKNYGYT
TRBJ2-3,15,NA,TRBV11-3,ASSPRDRTGGSDTQY
TRBJ1-1,11,once,TRBV20-1,SARDWGGSEAF
TRBJ1-6,13,many,TRBV20-1,SARDQGWNNSPLH
NA,14,NA,TRBV24-1,ATSESSGGFYNEQY
TRBJ1-2,12,many,TRBV11-1,ASSRSDRGYGYT
TRBJ2-1,15,many,TRBV24-1,ATSDPGLGRGVHEQF
TRBJ2-2,11,NA,TRBV27,ASAPGVTGELF
TRBJ2-7,12,NA,TRBV5-1,ASSEGVDSYEQY
TRBJ2-1,9,many,TRBV10-3,ATTSTDEQF
TRBJ2-4,15,NA,TRBV5-6,ASSSLVQTASKNIQY
NA,9,few,TRBV6-1,ASSERSEQY
TRBJ2-5,12,many,TRBV3-1,ASSQMTGRETQY
TRBJ2-5,13,many,TRBV10-3,AISVGRGEQETQY
TRBJ2-7,13,many,TRBV28,ASSFTGTGATEQY
TRBJ1-4,11,many,TRBV5-1,ASSLRGYEKLF
TRBJ1-2,10,many,TRBV20-1,SARGMNYGYT
TRBJ1-4,12,once,TRBV6-1,ASRVRRTREKLF
TRBJ2-3,12,NA,TRBV30,AWSPGGNTDTQY
TRBJ1-1,14,few,TRBV18,ASSPIGVRGNTEAF
TRBJ1-6,16,many,TRBV12-3/TRBV12-4,ASSLEEVGVGANSPLH
TRBJ2-7,13,many,TRBV15,ATSRTGQGLSEQY
TRBJ2-7,11,NA,TRBV2,ARGTSGDHEQY
TRBJ2-7,10,many,TRBV12-5,ASGLGRYEQY
TRBJ2-2,12,NA,TRBV20-1,SARLATNTGELF
TRBJ2-5,15,many,TRBV10-3,AIGGSPGSQYQETQY
TRBJ2-1,11,many,TRBV7-3,ASSPAGLHEQF
NA,11,many,TRBV28,ASRLLSYNEQY
TRBJ2-7,14,NA,TRBV6-5,ASSYSGQGPTYEQY
TRBJ2-3,12,NA,TRBV9,TSSGDVDMDTQY
TRBJ2-5,12,many,TRBV27,ASSFRGAQETQY
TRBJ2-5,11,NA,TRBV7-2,ASSFGRENEQY
TRBJ2-3,13,NA,TRBV7-9,ASSKGHPYTDTQY
TRBJ2-7,12,NA,TRBV20-1,SAGTQGNHYEQY